This T cell receptor (beta chain) was recorded in a study of T cells in tuberculosis. The CDR3 sequence is 18 residues long. V was clipped by 1 base and J by 0 bases, with 17 bases between them. Germline V lookup: CDR1 KGHSH, CDR2 LQKENI. Only in-frame clones appear in the TCRdb table, and some are missing; sequencing was by immunoSEQ multiplex PCR. The sample contains about 30,000 clones, roughly 95% of which appear only once. The receptor comes from a donor between 10 and 35 years old with latent tuberculosis or without tuberculosis infection. This rearrangement joins TRBV18 to TRBJ2-3, with D perhaps TRBD2 (6 bases). Sequencing used PBMCs. CDR3 DNA: TGTGCCAGCTCACCACTTCTATACACAGCGGGTAGCACAGATACGCAGTATTTT. Translated: CASSPLLYTAGSTDTQYF.